The 30 T cell receptor beta chains presented below share a single source sample, sequenced in a study of identical twins. TCRdb passed the 5' RACE reads through MiXCR, listing each CDR3 protein once. The sample consists of some 710,000 distinct CDR3 sequences, around 6% of them appearing once. The source material was naive T cells sorted from blood. The source is a man between 18 and 35 years old in good health.

The rearrangement links TRBV6-1 to TRBJ1-4, with a weak D call TRBD1 (6 bases). The germline gives CDR1 MNHNS, CDR2 SASEGT. The CDR3 runs to 16 residues. V lost 6 bases and J lost 0, with 14 bases in between. Here the CDR3 DNA reads TGTGCCAGCAGGCCCGGACAGCACGCAACTAATGAAAAACTGTTTTTT. It specifies CASRPGQHATNEKLFF.

This clonotype was detected only a few times. The rearrangement uses TRBV7-2 and TRBJ2-2, with 7 nucleotides matching TRBD1. The length of the CDR3 is 16 residues. Germline V lookup: CDR1 SGHTA, CDR2 FQGNSA. After removal of 5 bases from V and 0 bases from J, the junction contained 6 bases not matched to a gene. CDR3 nucleotides: TGTGCCAGCAGCCCCCGGACAGGAGCGAACACCGGGGAGCTGTTTTTT. Its translation is CASSPRTGANTGELFF.

This clonotype was observed a few times. The J gene is TRBJ2-7, the V gene TRBV5-1, with 13 bases lining up with TRBD2. The germline V gene has CDR1 SGHRS and CDR2 YFSETQ. Germline trimming cut 4 bases from V and 2 bases from J; bases unmatched to any gene: 6. The CDR3 is 16 residues long. The CDR3 loop reads CASSPGTSGMAYEQYV. In nucleotides, the CDR3 is TGCGCCAGCAGCCCCGGGACTAGCGGGATGGCCTACGAGCAGTACGTC.

The chain carries TRBV19 and TRBJ2-1; TRBD2 agrees at 8 bases. This CDR3 contains 13 residues. V shed 4 bases, J shed 9 bases, and the junction held 5 bases outside the gene matches. Germline V CDR1 and CDR2: LNHDA, SQIVND (reference sequence). The CDR3 DNA sequence: TGTGCCAGTAGTAGGGTAGCGGGATCTGAGCAGTTCTTC. Translating gives CASSRVAGSEQFF.

This clonotype has a count of ten or more. The V and J genes are TRBV12-3 or TRBV12-4 and TRBJ1-2; 7 bases agree with TRBD1. CDR3 length: 15 amino acids. Trimming removed 5 bases from V and 3 bases from J; junction bases left unmatched: 9. The CDR3 sequence is CASSTLRQGDYGYTF. The CDR3, as DNA: TGTGCCAGCAGTACCCTCAGACAGGGAGACTATGGCTACACCTTC.

V usage is TRBV15 and J usage is TRBJ2-7; 7 nucleotides align to TRBD1. V lost 0 bases to trimming and J lost 2 bases; unmatched junction nucleotides: 4. CDR3 length: 15 residues. The germline gives CDR1 LNHNV, CDR2 YYDKDF (reference sequence). CDR3 bases: TGTGCCACCAGCAGAGACAGGGGGTTCGCCTACGAGCAGTACGTC. Translating it yields CATSRDRGFAYEQYV.

Worth noting for this clonotype: Germline and junction disagree at one end, which may indicate a read error. The rearrangement links TRBV7-9 to TRBJ2-3; TRBD2 matches 8 bases. Per the germline V gene, CDR1 is SEHNR and CDR2 is FQNEAQ (reference sequence). The CDR3 is 15 amino acids. CDR3 bases: TGTTCCAGCAGCCTGGCTAGCGGGCACACAGATACGCAGTATTTT. Its translation is CSSSLASGHTDTQYF. Together with reference TRBV7-9 and TRBJ2-3, the CDR3 gives the full variable domain: DTGVSQNPRHKITKRGQNVTFRCDPISEHNRLYWYRQTLGQGPEFLTYFQNEAQLEKSRLLSDRFSAERPKGSFSTLEIQRTEQGDSAMYLCSSSLASGHTDTQYFGPGTRLTVL.

This clonotype was found many times. The chain joins TRBV2 to TRBJ1-1, with D maybe TRBD1 (6 bases). This CDR3 region has 15 residues. Between the trimmed V and J ends, which lost 6 bases and 0 bases, there was a span of 14 bases. Germline V gene lookup returns CDR1 SNHLY and CDR2 FYNNEI. The CDR3 protein is CASSLRTDMNTEAFF. The CDR3 region has the DNA TGTGCCAGCAGCCTTAGGACAGACATGAACACTGAAGCTTTCTTT.

In its sample, this clonotype was seen a few times. V is TRBV5-1 and J is TRBJ2-3; 11 bases agree with TRBD1. Germline trimming cut 7 bases from V and 2 bases from J; bases unmatched to any gene: 9. The CDR3 totals 16 residues. CDR1 SGHRS and CDR2 YFSETQ come from the germline V gene. CDR3 DNA: TGCGCCAGCCACGTGGGGACAGGGGGTCACACAGATACGCAGTATTTT. It is translated as CASHVGTGGHTDTQYF.

The V gene is TRBV7-8, the J gene TRBJ2-7; D perhaps matches TRBD1 (6 bases). The CDR3 has 16 amino acids. V lost 3 bases, J lost 3 bases, and 18 bases lay in between. Germline V gene data show CDR1 as SGHVS and CDR2 as FQNEAQ. The chain's CDR3 is CASSFPRQAPNYEQYF. CDR3 sequence (DNA): TGTGCCAGCAGCTTCCCAAGACAGGCCCCTAACTACGAGCAGTACTTC. The full variable domain, in which reference TRBV7-8 and TRBJ2-7 provide the parts outside the CDR3, is GAGVSQSPRYKVAKRGQDVALRCDPISGHVSLFWYQQALGQGPEFLTYFQNEAQLDKSGLPSDRFFAERPEGSVSTLKIQRTQQEDSAVYLCASSFPRQAPNYEQYFGPGTRLTVT.

This clonotype was recorded many times. This sequence joins TRBV12-5 and TRBJ1-1, with D possibly TRBD1 on 5 matching bases. CDR3 length equals 16 residues. The V and J ends lost 7 bases and 1 base respectively, with 19 bases between them. Germline loops: CDR1 LGHNT, CDR2 FRNRAP. CDR3 loop: CASADMVGGTNTEAFF. CDR3 DNA: TGTGCTAGTGCCGACATGGTGGGGGGGACGAACACTGAAGCTTTCTTT.

This clonotype came up many times. The chain links TRBV4-2 to TRBJ2-1; TRBD1 might be the D (5 bases). V was cut by 5 bases and J by 6 bases, with 20 bases left in between. This CDR3 has 16 amino acids. Germline V lookup: CDR1 LGHNA, CDR2 YNFKEQ. The DNA for the CDR3 is TGTGCCAGCAGCGGCAGAGCTTCTAGTCAGGGCAATGAGCAGTTCTTC. Protein: CASSGRASSQGNEQFF.

V is TRBV3-1 and J is TRBJ2-1; tentative D call: TRBD2 (6 bases). V was pared by 2 bases and J by 5 bases, with 16 bases between. The CDR3 sequence is 16 residues long. Looked up from germline, CDR1 is LGHDT and CDR2 is YNNKEL (reference sequence). CDR3 loop: CASSQYGREPHNEQFF. The CDR3 coding sequence is TGTGCCAGCAGCCAATACGGTCGGGAGCCCCACAATGAGCAGTTCTTC.

This clonotype was seen many times. The chain is built from TRBV10-2 and TRBJ2-7; D is unresolved. Trimming cost V 3 bases and J 6 bases, with 12 bases left between them. The germline gives CDR1 WSHSY, CDR2 SAAADI. The CDR3 is 13 amino acids. CDR3 amino acids: CASSDGVSGEQYV. The CDR3, as DNA: TGCGCCAGCAGTGATGGGGTTTCGGGCGAGCAGTACGTC.

This chain uses TRBV19 with TRBJ1-4, with D maybe TRBD1 (6 bases). This CDR3 has 14 residues. Deletions cut 6 bases from V and 8 bases from J, with 16 bases between. The germline gives CDR1 LNHDA, CDR2 SQIVND (reference sequence). CDR3 in amino acids: CASSLRGGSEKLFF. The CDR3 nucleotides read TGTGCCAGTAGCCTCAGGGGAGGAAGCGAAAAACTGTTTTTT.

This clonotype appeared many times. This sequence joins TRBV4-3 and TRBJ2-2; 9 bases align to TRBD2. The length of the CDR3 is 18 residues. The germline V gene has CDR1 LGHNA and CDR2 YSLEER. Germline trimming cut 1 base from V and 6 bases from J; bases unmatched to any gene: 12. In nucleotides, the CDR3 is TGCGCCAGCAGCCAAGGACCGCTAGCGGGAATTATTGCCGGGGAGCTGTTTTTT. This encodes CASSQGPLAGIIAGELFF.

This clonotype was seen ten or more times. CDR3 bases: TGTGCCAGCTACCAGGGTCTCAACACTGAAGCTTTCTTT. Protein product: CASYQGLNTEAFF. The genes are TRBV18 and TRBJ1-1, with D perhaps matching TRBD1 (5 bases). In germline, CDR1 is KGHSH, CDR2 LQKENI. The CDR3 runs to 13 residues. Trimming removed 7 bases from V and 2 bases from J, with 11 bases in between. The full variable domain, rest sourced from reference TRBV18 and TRBJ1-1, is NAGVMQNPRHLVRRRGQEARLRCSPMKGHSHVYWYRQLPEEGLKFMVYLQKENIIDESGMPKERFSAEFPKEGPSILRIQQVVRGDSAAYFCASYQGLNTEAFFGQGTRLTVV.

On this clonotype: A much bigger clone sits one base away, suggesting this may be a read error. The V and J genes are TRBV12-3 or TRBV12-4 and TRBJ2-4, with D perhaps matching TRBD1 (6 bases). V was cut by 6 bases and J by 1 base, with 19 bases left in between. This CDR3 has 17 amino acids. As DNA, the CDR3 is TGTGCCAGCAGCCTACGTATTGGGGGCTTGGCCAAAAACATTCAGTACTTC. This gives the protein CASSLRIGGLAKNIQYF.

This clonotype was seen a few times. The chain has TRBV7-2 and TRBJ2-7; D unresolved. This CDR3 spans 13 amino acids. V was clipped by 5 bases and J by 3 bases, with 11 bases between them. CDR1 and CDR2 (germline): SGHTA, FQGNSA. The CDR3 here is CASSVRKGYEQYF. CDR3 nucleotide sequence: TGTGCCAGCAGCGTCAGGAAGGGCTACGAGCAGTACTTC.

In this sample, this clonotype turned up many times. This rearrangement joins TRBV9 to TRBJ2-1; D possibly matches TRBD1 or TRBD2 (7 bases each). This CDR3 contains 17 residues. Germline loops: CDR1 SGDLS, CDR2 YYNGEE. V lost 3 bases to trimming and J lost 5 bases, with 21 bases between them. The CDR3, as DNA: TGTGCCAGCAGCGCTGTCGGGGGAGGGGGCGCGAACAATGAGCAGTTCTTC. Protein: CASSAVGGGGANNEQFF.

This clonotype has more than one count but fewer than ten. This chain links TRBV29-1 with TRBJ1-1; 7 bases are a match to TRBD1. Germline V gives CDR1 SQVTM, CDR2 ANQGSEA. V was clipped by 6 bases and J by 1 base; unmatched bases: 5. The CDR3 loop spans 13 amino acids. The CDR3 loop is CSVAQGPNTEAFF. Written as DNA, the CDR3 is TGCAGCGTGGCACAGGGGCCGAACACTGAAGCTTTCTTT.

This clonotype was found a few times. The CDR3 loop is CASSYPLADTQYF. CDR3 nucleotide sequence: TGTGCCAGCAGTTACCCTCTAGCAGATACGCAGTATTTT. The V gene is TRBV6-2 or TRBV6-3, the J gene TRBJ2-3; D is ambiguous. The germline CDR1 and CDR2 sequences are MNHEY and SVGEGT. Trimming removed 2 bases at V and 4 bases at J, with 7 bases between. This CDR3 contains 13 residues.

This clonotype was seen repeatedly, ten times or more. This rearrangement joins TRBV5-5 to TRBJ2-3; 7 nucleotides agree with TRBD2. CDR3 length equals 14 residues. The germline CDR1 and CDR2 sequences are SGHKS and YYEKEE (reference sequence). Trimming at V came to 1 base and at J to 6 bases, leaving 5 bases not matched to a gene. The CDR3, as DNA: TGTGCCAGCAGCTTGACCCGGGAGGCGGATACGCAGTATTTT. Its translation is CASSLTREADTQYF.

In its sample, this clonotype was seen a few times. DNA of the CDR3: TGCAGCGCCCTAGCGGGAGGGAAGAACTACGAGCAGTACGTC. As protein: CSALAGGKNYEQYV. The gene calls are TRBV29-1 and TRBJ2-7; the match to TRBD2 covers 12 bases. The V segment lost 7 bases and the J segment 3 bases; nucleotides outside the gene matches: 7. Per the germline V gene, CDR1 is SQVTM and CDR2 is ANQGSEA. This CDR3 region has 14 residues.

This clonotype was counted between two and nine times. The chain combines TRBV10-3 with TRBJ2-7, with D perhaps TRBD1 (5 bases). V lost 6 bases and J lost 3, with 6 bases in between. Per germline, CDR1 ENHRY and CDR2 SYGVKD. The CDR3 runs to 11 residues. The CDR3 region has the DNA TGTGCCATCAGGGGGCACTACGAGCAGTACGTC. It codes for CAIRGHYEQYV.

This clonotype has ten or more counts. The J gene is TRBJ2-5, the V gene TRBV24-1, with a weak D call TRBD1 (6 bases). Germline loops: CDR1 KGHDR, CDR2 SFDVKD. Trimming took off 0 bases at V and 3 bases at J, with 19 bases between the two ends. This CDR3 is 18 amino acids long. This CDR3 reads CATSDLDPFRGNEETQYF. The CDR3 DNA follows: TGTGCCACCAGTGATTTGGACCCGTTCAGGGGCAACGAAGAGACCCAGTACTTC.

This clonotype was recorded a few times. The chain uses TRBV6-1 and TRBJ2-5; D perhaps matches TRBD2 (5 bases). This CDR3 region has 13 residues. The V end lost 2 bases, the J end lost 5 bases, and 9 bases lay between the germline ends. CDR1 and CDR2 from the germline V gene are MNHNS and SASEGT. The CDR3 is CASSERERETQYF. DNA for the CDR3: TGTGCCAGCAGTGAAAGGGAGAGGGAGACCCAGTACTTC.

The V gene is TRBV7-2, the J gene TRBJ2-1, with TRBD2 identical over 9 bases. V shed 1 base and J 4 bases; nucleotides not matched to a gene: 5. Per the germline V gene, CDR1 is SGHTA and CDR2 is FQGNSA. The CDR3 loop spans 16 amino acids. CDR3 sequence: CASSLGPAGGYNEQFF. The CDR3 nucleotides are TGTGCCAGCAGCTTAGGTCCAGCGGGAGGATACAATGAGCAGTTCTTC. Using reference TRBV7-2 and TRBJ2-1 for the parts outside the CDR3, the full variable domain is GAGVSQSPSNKVTEKGKDVELRCDPISGHTALYWYRQSLGQGLEFLIYFQGNSAPDKSGLPSDRFSAERTGGSVSTLTIQRTQQEDSAVYLCASSLGPAGGYNEQFFGPGTRLTVL.

The table lists this clonotype with a few counts. The chain couples TRBV5-1 to TRBJ2-1; 10 bases are a match to TRBD2. Losses at the gene ends were 4 bases for V and 9 bases for J; bases not matched to a gene: 10. Germline V CDR1 and CDR2: SGHRS, YFSETQ. The CDR3 totals 15 residues. As DNA, the CDR3 is TGCGCCAGCAGCAATCGGTTAGCGGGAGGCCCTGAGCAGTTCTTC. Its translation: CASSNRLAGGPEQFF.

This clonotype has more than one count but fewer than ten. The genes are TRBV4-2 and TRBJ1-2, with TRBD1 identical over 9 bases. The V gene's germline CDR1 is LGHNA and CDR2 YNFKEQ. The CDR3 extends over 15 amino acids. V lost 0 bases to trimming and J lost 5 bases; unmatched junction nucleotides: 4. CDR3 sequence: CASSQERTGVYGYTF. Written as DNA, the CDR3 is TGTGCCAGCAGCCAAGAAAGGACAGGGGTATATGGCTACACCTTC.